The 28 T cell receptor beta chains given below trace back to one sample, sequenced in a study of blood T cell repertoires in COVID-19. TCRdb keeps only in-frame clones here, not all; method: immunoSEQ multiplex PCR. The sample yields more than 80,000 clones, about 82% seen once. Material: peripheral blood. The receptor source for this set is a man aged 50 or older with active COVID-19.

The chain is built from TRBV28 and TRBJ2-7; D might be TRBD2 (7 bases). The V end lost 3 bases, the J end lost 2 bases, and 11 bases lay between the germline ends. The CDR3 spans 14 residues. Germline loops: CDR1 MDHEN, CDR2 SYDVKM. CDR3 sequence: CASSLGGRPYEQYF. The DNA for the CDR3 is TGTGCCAGCAGTTTGGGGGGGCGCCCCTACGAGCAGTACTTC.

Points on this clone: Mismatch with germline at one junction end may stem from a read error. The gene calls are TRBV7-7 and TRBJ1-4, with D possibly TRBD1 on 5 matching bases. The CDR3 extends over 14 amino acids. CDR1 and CDR2 from the germline V gene are SSHAT and FNYEAQ (reference sequence). This CDR3 is CASSLGRGDEKLFF. In nucleotides, the CDR3 is TGTGCTAGCAGCTTAGGAAGGGGTGACGAAAAACTGTTTTTT.

The chain joins TRBV4-3 to TRBJ1-1, with D uncertain. V dropped 4 bases and J dropped 2 bases, with 11 bases sitting between them. CDR1 and CDR2 from the germline V gene are LGHNA and YSLEER. The CDR3 length is 14 residues. CDR3 in amino acids: CASSRGGLNTEAFF. CDR3 DNA: TGCGCCAGCAGCCGAGGCGGATTAAACACTGAAGCTTTCTTT.

The chain links TRBV16 to TRBJ2-3; TRBD1 might be the D (5 bases). CDR3 length equals 14 residues. CDR1 KGHSY and CDR2 FQNENV come from the germline V gene. The V gene lost 2 bases and the J gene lost 0 bases, with 6 bases spanning the gap. Here the CDR3 DNA reads TGTGCCAGCAGCCAAACAGGAAGCACAGATACGCAGTATTTT. It encodes CASSQTGSTDTQYF.

J is TRBJ1-5 and V is TRBV7-2; D is possibly TRBD1 (6 bases). The CDR3 loop spans 12 amino acids. V lost 2 bases, J lost 9 bases, and 8 bases lay in between. Germline values: CDR1 SGHTA, CDR2 FQGNSA. The CDR3 sequence: CASSLQGRPQHF. The CDR3 DNA is TGTGCCAGCAGCTTACAGGGGCGGCCCCAGCATTTT.

CDR3 region: CASSLETDPYEQYF. For the CDR3, the DNA is TGTGCCAGCAGCTTAGAGACAGACCCATACGAGCAGTACTTC. This chain connects TRBV7-9 to TRBJ2-7; tentative D call: TRBD1 (5 bases). V dropped 1 base and J dropped 4 bases, with 11 bases sitting between them. Germline CDR1 and CDR2: SEHNR and FQNEAQ (reference sequence). CDR3 size: 14 residues.

The chain joins TRBV20-1 to TRBJ2-3, with D perhaps TRBD2 (7 bases). The V gene lost 3 bases and the J gene lost 4 bases, with 11 bases spanning the gap. The CDR3 totals 13 residues. Germline CDR1 is DFQATT and CDR2 is SNEGSKA (reference sequence). The CDR3 DNA reads as TGCAGTGCTAGTTTGGGGGGGCCAGATACGCAGTATTTT. This translates into CSASLGGPDTQYF.

This clone was counted between two and nine times. The chain carries TRBV9 and TRBJ1-5, with a tentative D call TRBD1 (5 bases). The V end was cut by 3 bases, the J end by 4 bases, with 8 bases between. Per germline, CDR1 SGDLS and CDR2 YYNGEE. The CDR3 totals 13 residues. This chain's CDR3 is CASSADTNQPQHF. The CDR3 region has the DNA TGTGCCAGCAGCGCGGACACTAATCAGCCCCAGCATTTT.

This sequence joins TRBV2 and TRBJ1-6, with TRBD1 matching 7 bases. The CDR3 is 15 amino acids. Germline V gene lookup returns CDR1 SNHLY and CDR2 FYNNEI. With 4 bases clipped from V and 7 bases from J, the junction kept 7 bases outside the gene matches. CDR3 nucleotides: TGTGCCAGCAGTGTTTGGGACAGCCACAATTCACCCCTCCACTTT. This sequence encodes CASSVWDSHNSPLHF. Complete variable domain (other parts from reference TRBV2 and TRBJ1-6): EPEVTQTPSHQVTQMGQEVILRCVPISNHLYFYWYRQILGQKVEFLVSFYNNEISEKSEIFDDQFSVERPDGSNFTLKIRSTKLEDSAMYFCASSVWDSHNSPLHFGNGTRLTVT.

This rearrangement joins TRBV4-2 to TRBJ2-1, with 11 bases matching TRBD2. This CDR3 spans 15 amino acids. V dropped 5 bases and J dropped 7; count of bases not matched to a gene: 7. CDR1 and CDR2 from the germline V gene are LGHNA and YNFKEQ. CDR3 DNA: TGTGCCAGCAGCGAAACTAGCGGGGGTATGAATGAGCAGTTCTTC. Translating it yields CASSETSGGMNEQFF.

This chain connects TRBV4-3 to TRBJ2-3, with 13 bases identical to TRBD2. CDR1 and CDR2 (germline): LGHNA, YSLEER. The CDR3 runs to 16 residues. V dropped 4 bases and J dropped 4; count of bases not matched to a gene: 5. The CDR3 DNA is TGCGCCAGCAGCCTGAGACTAGCGGGGGGTTCAGATACGCAGTATTTT. Its translation: CASSLRLAGGSDTQYF.

CDR3 sequence (DNA): TGCGCCAGCAGCCAAGCACCCACCAGACAGGACCACGGGGATACGCAGTATTTT. Its protein is CASSQAPTRQDHGDTQYF. The chain has TRBV4-1 and TRBJ2-3, with D perhaps TRBD1 (6 bases). Trimming removed 1 base at V and 6 bases at J, with 23 bases between. In germline, CDR1 is MGHRA, CDR2 YSYEKL. The CDR3 spans 18 residues.

This sequence joins TRBV27 and TRBJ1-1; the D is unclear. Germline CDR1 is MNHEY and CDR2 is SMNVEV (reference sequence). V was trimmed by 3 bases and J by 1 base, leaving 6 bases between them. The CDR3 has 13 amino acids. CDR3 DNA: TGTGCCAGCAGTTTCCGACAGAACACTGAAGCTTTCTTT. It encodes CASSFRQNTEAFF.

In DNA, the CDR3 is TGTGCCAGCATGTGGGGGGGCACAGATACGCAGTATTTT. Protein product: CASMWGGTDTQYF. The rearrangement links TRBV28 to TRBJ2-3; possible D gene TRBD2, 6 bases. The CDR3 runs 13 residues. In germline, CDR1 is MDHEN, CDR2 SYDVKM. Trimming left V 7 bases short and J 1 base short, with 9 bases between.

The CDR3 reads CASSSLEAGGSGELFF. For the CDR3, the DNA is TGCGCCAGCAGCTCCCTAGAAGCGGGAGGTTCCGGGGAGCTGTTTTTT. This chain links TRBV5-1 with TRBJ2-2; 9 nucleotides agree with TRBD2. CDR1 and CDR2 from the germline V gene are SGHRS and YFSETQ. The CDR3 spans 16 residues. V shed 3 bases and J 6 bases; nucleotides not matched to a gene: 9. The variable domain in full, completed from reference TRBV5-1 and TRBJ2-2, reads KAGVTQTPRYLIKTRGQQVTLSCSPISGHRSVSWYQQTPGQGLQFLFEYFSETQRNKGNFPGRFSGRQFSNSRSEMNVSTLELGDSALYLCASSSLEAGGSGELFFGEGSRLTVL.

The chain is built from TRBV23-1 and TRBJ1-2; 8 nucleotides line up with TRBD1. TRBV23-1 is an ORF for which the function is uncertain. V shed 6 bases and J 0 bases; nucleotides not matched to a gene: 15. The CDR3 contains 18 residues. This chain's CDR3 is CASRGGRGPPIANYGYTF. Written as DNA, the CDR3 is TGCGCCAGCAGAGGGGGCAGGGGGCCACCTATAGCTAACTATGGCTACACCTTC.

V is TRBV5-1 and J is TRBJ1-2; no definite D call. Trimming took off 2 bases at V and 4 bases at J, with 12 bases between the two ends. From germline, CDR1 is SGHRS and CDR2 YFSETQ. CDR3 length: 14 residues. DNA for the CDR3: TGCGCCAGCAGCTTTGAACTGTCTGGCTATGGCTACACCTTC. It specifies CASSFELSGYGYTF.

V is TRBV30 and J is TRBJ2-6; no clear D gene. This CDR3 is built from 15 residues. Germline loops: CDR1 GTSNPN, CDR2 SVGIG (reference sequence). Trimming removed 7 bases from V and 1 base from J, with 14 bases in between. In DNA form, the CDR3 reads TGTGCCTCCTCCGAACATAATTCTGGGGCCAACGTCCTGACTTTC. Its protein is CASSEHNSGANVLTF.

This clone was observed once. This chain links TRBV10-3 with TRBJ1-4; 8 bases are a match to TRBD1. Germline CDR1 is ENHRY and CDR2 is SYGVKD. The CDR3 runs to 14 residues. Trimming removed 4 bases from V and 2 bases from J; junction bases left unmatched: 0. CDR3 sequence reads: CAISGTGTNEKLFF. The CDR3 nucleotides are TGTGCCATCAGTGGGACAGGGACTAATGAAAAACTGTTTTTT.

The J gene is TRBJ2-1, the V gene TRBV6-5; D call uncertain. The CDR3 extends over 14 amino acids. The V and J ends lost 3 bases and 3 bases respectively, with 9 bases between them. Germline CDR1 is MNHEY and CDR2 is SVGAGI. CDR3 nucleotide sequence: TGTGCCAGCAGTTATGAGTACAGCTACAATGAGCAGTTCTTC. It specifies CASSYEYSYNEQFF.

This chain uses TRBV5-4 with TRBJ2-2; 7 nucleotides match TRBD1. Trimming removed 0 bases from V and 3 bases from J; junction bases left unmatched: 5. Germline assignment: CDR1 SGHNT and CDR2 YYREEE (reference sequence). This CDR3 has 16 amino acids. CDR3 loop: CASSLGQGEDTGELFF. The CDR3, as DNA: TGTGCCAGCAGCTTGGGACAGGGAGAGGACACCGGGGAGCTGTTTTTT.

The rearrangement uses TRBV7-2 and TRBJ1-1, with 9 bases identical to TRBD1. CDR3 length: 14 residues. The germline gives CDR1 SGHTA, CDR2 FQGNSA. V dropped 7 bases and J dropped 4; count of bases not matched to a gene: 7. CDR3 sequence (DNA): TGTGCCAGCACCCAAGACAGGGGGGTCACTGAAGCTTTCTTT. Residues: CASTQDRGVTEAFF.

The chain carries TRBV7-2 and TRBJ1-4; D perhaps matches TRBD1 (6 bases). The CDR3 has 16 residues. V gave up 2 bases and J gave up 0 bases, with 10 bases separating them. Germline CDR1 SGHTA, CDR2 FQGNSA. The CDR3 coding sequence is TGTGCCAGCAGCTTAAGTCGGACAGCAACTAATGAAAAACTGTTTTTT. Translation gives CASSLSRTATNEKLFF.

The chain couples TRBV6-6 to TRBJ1-2; the D is unclear. Germline assignment: CDR1 MNHNY and CDR2 SVGAGI (reference sequence). The CDR3 runs to 13 residues. The ends were cut back, 4 bases at V and 4 bases at J, with 10 bases in the middle. For the CDR3, the DNA is TGTGCCAGCAGTTCGATTGGAGTCTATGGCTACACCTTC. This gives the protein CASSSIGVYGYTF.

V is TRBV28 and J is TRBJ2-7; D may be TRBD2 (5 bases). The CDR3 has 11 amino acids. Trimming stripped 7 bases from V and 4 bases from J, with 8 bases between. Germline assignment: CDR1 MDHEN and CDR2 SYDVKM. The CDR3 nucleotides read TGTGCCAGCAACGAGCGGTACGAGCAGTACTTC. Its protein is CASNERYEQYF.

This chain uses TRBV28 with TRBJ2-1; D unclear. This CDR3 has 13 residues. Germline V CDR1 and CDR2: MDHEN, SYDVKM. Trimming left V 7 bases short and J 3 bases short, with 10 bases between. CDR3 DNA: TGTGCCAGCACCCCGAGACTCTACAATGAGCAGTTCTTC. This encodes CASTPRLYNEQFF.

As DNA, the CDR3 is TGCAGCGTTGAAGATAGATCTGATAGCACAGATACGCAGTATTTT. Translating it yields CSVEDRSDSTDTQYF. The chain couples TRBV29-1 to TRBJ2-3; D not certain. The CDR3 covers 15 residues. Trimming cost V 0 bases and J 0 bases, with 10 bases left between them. CDR1 and CDR2 (germline): SQVTM, ANQGSEA.

The J gene is TRBJ2-2, the V gene TRBV3-1 (or the pseudogene TRBV3-2), with 15 bases aligning to TRBD2. Per the germline V gene, CDR1 is LGHDT and CDR2 is YNNKEL (reference sequence). Trimming removed 2 bases from V and 1 base from J; junction bases left unmatched: 8. The CDR3 loop spans 20 amino acids. CDR3 DNA: TGTGCCAGCAGCCAAAGAGGGACTAGCGGGGGGCCTGTGAACACCGGGGAGCTGTTTTTT. Translated: CASSQRGTSGGPVNTGELFF.